This TCR beta chain is drawn from a study of cytomegalovirus exposure and HLA in healthy donors. As concerns this clone: Its antigen is not known.

Germline V lookup: CDR1 SQVTM, CDR2 ANQGSEA. The CDR3 totals 13 residues. Trimming took off 4 bases at V and 7 bases at J, with 16 bases between the two ends. The PCR ran on 60 Vbeta and 13 Jbeta primers. TCRdb keeps only in-frame clones here, not all; method: immunoSEQ multiplex PCR. The data contain about 98,000 clones, roughly four fifths of them seen just once; the ten biggest clones take up 8% to 9%. Study results and limitations: Researchers had no immune exposure information except CMV serostatus available.

This receptor was identified in a human donor in good health. The rearrangement links TRBV29-1 to TRBJ1-1; weak D call: TRBD1 (6 bases). The sequencing sample was made of PBMCs. The CDR3 DNA reads as TGCAGCGTTGGGGCAGGGGTCCCAGGTGAAGCTTTCTTT. This encodes CSVGAGVPGEAFF.